This record covers a single T cell receptor beta chain. Its specificity is not known. The data were taken from a study of cytomegalovirus exposure and HLA in healthy donors. Germline V CDR1 and CDR2: SEHNR, FQNEAQ (reference sequence). This CDR3 region has 12 residues. J was trimmed by 12 bases and V by 5 bases; bases with no gene match: 7. Each donor's status was that of a healthy bone marrow donor. The PCR was carried out with 60 Vbeta primers and 13 Jbeta primers. Data came from immunoSEQ multiplex PCR; TCRdb stores just in-frame clones and leaves some out. The sample includes around 100,000 clones, 55% to 85% seen only once; the top ten take about 16%. Study-wide points: The majority of CMV-associated TCR beta chains were reported as apparently HLA-restricted in a later analysis. In a later analysis, at a false discovery rate of 0.05, about 16,000 TCR beta sequences matched HLA alleles.

The TCR was taken from a woman between 18 and 30 years old in good health and CMV-seropositive. This rearrangement joins TRBV7-9 to TRBJ2-1, with 7 bases matching TRBD1. Material for sequencing was PBMCs. In DNA form, the CDR3 reads TGTGCCAGCAGCCCTGACAGGGTACTGCAGTTCTTC. It specifies CASSPDRVLQFF.